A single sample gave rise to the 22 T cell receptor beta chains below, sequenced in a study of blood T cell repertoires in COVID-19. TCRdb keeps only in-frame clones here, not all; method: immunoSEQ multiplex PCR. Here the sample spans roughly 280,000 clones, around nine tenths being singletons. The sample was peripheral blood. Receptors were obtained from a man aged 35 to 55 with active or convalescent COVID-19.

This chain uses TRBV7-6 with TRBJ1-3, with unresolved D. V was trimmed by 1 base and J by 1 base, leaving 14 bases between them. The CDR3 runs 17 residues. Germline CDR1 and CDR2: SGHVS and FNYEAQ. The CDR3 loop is CASSLGGLAQSGNTIYF. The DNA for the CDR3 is TGTGCCAGCAGCTTAGGAGGGCTTGCGCAGTCTGGAAACACCATATATTTT. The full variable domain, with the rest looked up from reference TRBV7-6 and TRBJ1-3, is GAGVSQSPRYKVTKRGQDVALRCDPISGHVSLYWYRQALGQGPEFLTYFNYEAQQDKSGLPNDRFSAERPEGSISTLTIQRTEQRDSAMYRCASSLGGLAQSGNTIYFGEGSWLTVV.

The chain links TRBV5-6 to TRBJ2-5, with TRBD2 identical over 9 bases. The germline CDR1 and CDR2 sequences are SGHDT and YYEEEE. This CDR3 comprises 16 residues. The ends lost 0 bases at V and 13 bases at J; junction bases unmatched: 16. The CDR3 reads CASSLGIVAGGPLGYF. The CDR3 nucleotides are TGTGCCAGCAGCTTGGGCATAGTCGCGGGAGGGCCCCTCGGGTACTTC. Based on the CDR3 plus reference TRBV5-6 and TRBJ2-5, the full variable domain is DAGVTQSPTHLIKTRGQQVTLRCSPKSGHDTVSWYQQALGQGPQFIFQYYEEEERQRGNFPDRFSGHQFPNYSSELNVNALLLGDSALYLCASSLGIVAGGPLGYFGPGTRLLVL.

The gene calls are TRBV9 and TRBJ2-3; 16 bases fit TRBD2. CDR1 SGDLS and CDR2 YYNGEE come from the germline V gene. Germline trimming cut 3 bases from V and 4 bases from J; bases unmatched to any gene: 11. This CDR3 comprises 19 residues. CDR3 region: CASSAGLAGGMVWADTQYF. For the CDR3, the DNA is TGTGCCAGCAGCGCGGGACTAGCGGGAGGGATGGTATGGGCAGATACGCAGTATTTT.

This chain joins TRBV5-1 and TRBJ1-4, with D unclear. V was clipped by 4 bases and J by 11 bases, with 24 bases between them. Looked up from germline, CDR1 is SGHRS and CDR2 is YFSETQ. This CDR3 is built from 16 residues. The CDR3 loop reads CASSLGPKERLEKLFF. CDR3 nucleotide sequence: TGCGCCAGCAGCCTAGGGCCAAAGGAGCGGTTGGAGAAACTGTTTTTT.

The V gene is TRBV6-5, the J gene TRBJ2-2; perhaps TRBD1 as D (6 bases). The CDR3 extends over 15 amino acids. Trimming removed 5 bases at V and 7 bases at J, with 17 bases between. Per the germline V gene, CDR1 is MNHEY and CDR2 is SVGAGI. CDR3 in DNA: TGTGCCAGCAGTCCCCGGGACACCGTAATCGGGGAGCTGTTTTTT. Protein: CASSPRDTVIGELFF.

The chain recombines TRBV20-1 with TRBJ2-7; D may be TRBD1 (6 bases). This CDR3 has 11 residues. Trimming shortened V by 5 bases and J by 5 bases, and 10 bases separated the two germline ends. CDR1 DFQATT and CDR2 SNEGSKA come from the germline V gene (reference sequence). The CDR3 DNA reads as TGCAGTGCTCTTTACAGGGACGAGCAGTACTTC. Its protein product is CSALYRDEQYF.

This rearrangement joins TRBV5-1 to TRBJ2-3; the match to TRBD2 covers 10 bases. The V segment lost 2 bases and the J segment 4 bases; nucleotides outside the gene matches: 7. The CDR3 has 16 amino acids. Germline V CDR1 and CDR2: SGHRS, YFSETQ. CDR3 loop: CASSFLAGAPSDTQYF. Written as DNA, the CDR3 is TGCGCCAGCAGCTTTCTAGCGGGGGCTCCCTCAGATACGCAGTATTTT.

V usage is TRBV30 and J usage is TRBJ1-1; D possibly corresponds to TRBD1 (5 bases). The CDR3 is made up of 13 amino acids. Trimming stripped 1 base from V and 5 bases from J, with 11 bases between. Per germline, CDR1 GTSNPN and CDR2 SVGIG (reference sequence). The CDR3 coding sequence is TGTGCCTGGAGTGCAAGGGGAGGGACTGAAGCTTTCTTT. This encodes CAWSARGGTEAFF.

The CDR3 nucleotides read TGTGCCAGCAGCGCCCGACAGGTCGGCTCTGGAAACACCATATATTTT. Residues: CASSARQVGSGNTIYF. The V gene is TRBV11-3, the J gene TRBJ1-3; a possible D gene is TRBD1 (6 bases). The V and J ends lost 5 bases and 0 bases respectively, with 14 bases between them. The CDR3 spans 16 residues. Per germline, CDR1 SGHNT and CDR2 YENEEA.

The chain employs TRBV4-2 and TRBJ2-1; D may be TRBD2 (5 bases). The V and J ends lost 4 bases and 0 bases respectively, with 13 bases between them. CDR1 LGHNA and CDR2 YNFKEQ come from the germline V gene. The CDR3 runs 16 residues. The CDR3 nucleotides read TGTGCCAGCAGCCTCACCTCGGGGAGCTCCTACAATGAGCAGTTCTTC. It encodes CASSLTSGSSYNEQFF.

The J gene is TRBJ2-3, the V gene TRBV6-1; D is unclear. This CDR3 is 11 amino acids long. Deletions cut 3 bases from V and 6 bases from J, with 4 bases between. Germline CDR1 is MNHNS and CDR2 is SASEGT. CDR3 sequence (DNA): TGTGCCAGCAGTGACGGGGATACGCAGTATTTT. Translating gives CASSDGDTQYF.

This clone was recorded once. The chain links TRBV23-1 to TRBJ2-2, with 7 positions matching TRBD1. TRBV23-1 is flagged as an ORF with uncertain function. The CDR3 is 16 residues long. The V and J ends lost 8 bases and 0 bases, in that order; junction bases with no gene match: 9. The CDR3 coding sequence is TGCGCCAGCTTAGCCCCGGGACAGTCGAACACCGGGGAGCTGTTTTTT. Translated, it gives CASLAPGQSNTGELFF.

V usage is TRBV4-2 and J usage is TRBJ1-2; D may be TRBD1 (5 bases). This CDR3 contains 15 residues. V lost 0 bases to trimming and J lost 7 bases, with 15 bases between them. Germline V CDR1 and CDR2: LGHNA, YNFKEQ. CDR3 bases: TGTGCCAGCAGCCAAGATTACGGGGGGTCTGGTGGCTACACCTTC. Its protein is CASSQDYGGSGGYTF.

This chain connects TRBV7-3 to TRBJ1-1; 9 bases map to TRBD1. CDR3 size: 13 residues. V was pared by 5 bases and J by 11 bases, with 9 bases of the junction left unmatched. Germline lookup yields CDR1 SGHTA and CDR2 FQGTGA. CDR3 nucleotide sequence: TGTGCCAGCAGCGAGGGACAGGGAATGGTGGCTTTCTTT. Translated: CASSEGQGMVAFF.

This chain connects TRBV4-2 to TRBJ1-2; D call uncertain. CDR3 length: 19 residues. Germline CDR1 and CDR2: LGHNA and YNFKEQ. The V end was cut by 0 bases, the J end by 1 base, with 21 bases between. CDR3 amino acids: CASSQELVSSVGSNYGYTF. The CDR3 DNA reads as TGTGCCAGCAGCCAAGAGCTTGTTTCGTCCGTCGGGAGTAACTATGGCTACACCTTC.

CDR3 loop: CAWDRTTGTGANVLTF. The CDR3, as DNA: TGTGCCTGGGACCGAACGACAGGGACCGGGGCCAACGTCCTGACTTTC. The V and J genes are TRBV30 and TRBJ2-6; 7 nucleotides align to TRBD1. The V segment lost 5 bases and the J segment 4 bases; nucleotides outside the gene matches: 11. This CDR3 contains 16 residues. CDR1 and CDR2 (germline): GTSNPN, SVGIG (reference sequence).

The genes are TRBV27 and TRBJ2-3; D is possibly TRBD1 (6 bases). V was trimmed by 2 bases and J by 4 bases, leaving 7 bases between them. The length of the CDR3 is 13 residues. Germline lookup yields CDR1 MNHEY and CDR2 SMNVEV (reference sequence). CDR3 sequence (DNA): TGTGCCAGCAGTTTAAACAGGGCAGATACGCAGTATTTT. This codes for CASSLNRADTQYF.

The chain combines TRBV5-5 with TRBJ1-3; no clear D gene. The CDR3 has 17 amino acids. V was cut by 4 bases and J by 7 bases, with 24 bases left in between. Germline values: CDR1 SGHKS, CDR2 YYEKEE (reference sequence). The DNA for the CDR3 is TGTGCCAGCAGCACTATACCGGATGGCCGGATAGCGAACACCATATATTTT. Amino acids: CASSTIPDGRIANTIYF.

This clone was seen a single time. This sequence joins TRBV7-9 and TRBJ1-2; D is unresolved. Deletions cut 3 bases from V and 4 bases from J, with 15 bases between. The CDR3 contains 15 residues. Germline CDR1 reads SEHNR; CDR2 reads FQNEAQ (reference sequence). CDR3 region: CASSFFTEGGYGYTF. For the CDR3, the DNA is TGTGCCAGCAGCTTTTTCACAGAAGGTGGCTATGGCTACACCTTC.

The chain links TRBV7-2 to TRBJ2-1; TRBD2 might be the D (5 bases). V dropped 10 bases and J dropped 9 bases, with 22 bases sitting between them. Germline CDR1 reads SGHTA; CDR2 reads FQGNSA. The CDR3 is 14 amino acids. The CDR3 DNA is TGTGCCACCGGTATGTGGGGTCGTCGGGGTGAGCAGTTCTTC. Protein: CATGMWGRRGEQFF.

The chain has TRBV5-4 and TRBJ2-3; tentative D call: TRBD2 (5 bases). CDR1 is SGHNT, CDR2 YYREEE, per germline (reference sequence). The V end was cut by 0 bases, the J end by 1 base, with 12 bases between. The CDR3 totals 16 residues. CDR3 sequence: CASSLGLHGGTDTQYF. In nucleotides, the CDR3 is TGTGCCAGCAGCTTGGGTCTCCACGGGGGCACAGATACGCAGTATTTT.

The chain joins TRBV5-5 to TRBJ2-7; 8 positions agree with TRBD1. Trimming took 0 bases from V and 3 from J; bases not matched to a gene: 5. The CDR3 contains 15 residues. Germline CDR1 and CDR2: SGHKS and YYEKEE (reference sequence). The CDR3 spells CASSLVGTGDYEQYF. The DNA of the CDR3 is TGTGCCAGCAGCTTGGTAGGGACAGGCGACTACGAGCAGTACTTC.